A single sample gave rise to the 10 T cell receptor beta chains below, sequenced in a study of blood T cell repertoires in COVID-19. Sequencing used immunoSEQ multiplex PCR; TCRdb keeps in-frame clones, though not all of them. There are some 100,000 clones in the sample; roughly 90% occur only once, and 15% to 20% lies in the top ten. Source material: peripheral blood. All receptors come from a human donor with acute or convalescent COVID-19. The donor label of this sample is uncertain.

The CDR3 region has the DNA TGTGCCAGCAGCCCGCTAGGACAGGGGGCAGACACTGAAGCTTTCTTT. Residues: CASSPLGQGADTEAFF. V gene TRBV7-2 combines with J gene TRBJ1-1; 11 nucleotides align to TRBD1. The trim removed 5 bases at V and 3 bases at J, leaving 8 bases unmatched. Germline assignment: CDR1 SGHTA and CDR2 FQGNSA. The CDR3 has 16 amino acids.

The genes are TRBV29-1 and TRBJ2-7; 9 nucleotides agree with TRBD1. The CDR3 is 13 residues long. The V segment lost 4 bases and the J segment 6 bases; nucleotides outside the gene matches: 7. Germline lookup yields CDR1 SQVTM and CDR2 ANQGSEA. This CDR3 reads CSVVRDRAGEQYF. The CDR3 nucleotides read TGCAGCGTTGTTAGGGACAGGGCAGGCGAGCAGTACTTC.

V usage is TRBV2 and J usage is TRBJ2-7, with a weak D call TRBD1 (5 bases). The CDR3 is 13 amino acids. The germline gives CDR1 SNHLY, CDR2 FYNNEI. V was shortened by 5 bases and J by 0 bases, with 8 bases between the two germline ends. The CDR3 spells CASSLGDSYEQYF. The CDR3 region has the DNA TGTGCCAGCAGTCTAGGGGACTCCTACGAGCAGTACTTC. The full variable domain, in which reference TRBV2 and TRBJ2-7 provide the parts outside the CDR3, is EPEVTQTPSHQVTQMGQEVILRCVPISNHLYFYWYRQILGQKVEFLVSFYNNEISEKSEIFDDQFSVERPDGSNFTLKIRSTKLEDSAMYFCASSLGDSYEQYFGPGTRLTVT.

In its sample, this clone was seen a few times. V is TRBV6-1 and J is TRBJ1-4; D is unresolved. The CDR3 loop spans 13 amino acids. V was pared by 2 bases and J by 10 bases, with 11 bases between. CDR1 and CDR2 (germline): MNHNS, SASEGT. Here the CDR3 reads CASSELVSGKLFF. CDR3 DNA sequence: TGTGCCAGCAGTGAACTTGTGTCCGGAAAACTGTTTTTT.

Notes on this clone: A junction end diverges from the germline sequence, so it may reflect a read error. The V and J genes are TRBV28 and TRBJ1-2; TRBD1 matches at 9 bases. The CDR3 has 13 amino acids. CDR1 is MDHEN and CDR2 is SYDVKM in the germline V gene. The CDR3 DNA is TGTGCCAGCAGATTAGCATCCGGGACAGGGTTTGGTTTC. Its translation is CASRLASGTGFGF.

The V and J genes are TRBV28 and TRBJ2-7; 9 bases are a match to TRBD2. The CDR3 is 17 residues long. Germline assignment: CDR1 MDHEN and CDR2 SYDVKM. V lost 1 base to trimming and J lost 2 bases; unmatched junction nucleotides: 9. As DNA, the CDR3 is TGTGCCAGCAGTTTATCGTTAATAGCGGGGGTTACCTACGAGCAGTACTTC. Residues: CASSLSLIAGVTYEQYF.

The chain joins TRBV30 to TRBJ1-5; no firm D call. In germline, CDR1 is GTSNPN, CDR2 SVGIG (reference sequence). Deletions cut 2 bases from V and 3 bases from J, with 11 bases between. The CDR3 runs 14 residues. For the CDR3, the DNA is TGTGCCTGGAGTACAGAGTTTTACAATCAGCCCCAGCATTTT. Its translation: CAWSTEFYNQPQHF. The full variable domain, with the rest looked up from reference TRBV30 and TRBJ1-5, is SQTIHQWPATLVQPVGSPLSLECTVEGTSNPNLYWYRQAAGRGLQLLFYSVGIGQISSEVPQNLSASRPQDRQFILSSKKLLLSDSGFYLCAWSTEFYNQPQHFGDGTRLSIL.

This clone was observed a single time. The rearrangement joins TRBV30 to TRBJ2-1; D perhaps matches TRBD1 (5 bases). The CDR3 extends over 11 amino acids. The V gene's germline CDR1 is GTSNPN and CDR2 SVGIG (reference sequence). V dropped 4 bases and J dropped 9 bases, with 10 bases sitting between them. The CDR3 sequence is CAWTGYGEQFF. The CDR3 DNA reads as TGTGCCTGGACAGGGTATGGTGAGCAGTTCTTC.

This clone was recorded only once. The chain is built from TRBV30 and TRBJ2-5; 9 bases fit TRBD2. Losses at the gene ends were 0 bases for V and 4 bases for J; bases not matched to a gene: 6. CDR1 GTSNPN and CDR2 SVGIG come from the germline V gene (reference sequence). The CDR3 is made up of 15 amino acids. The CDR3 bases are TGTGCCTGGAGTGTTGGCGGGGGGGCCGGAGAGACCCAGTACTTC. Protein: CAWSVGGGAGETQYF.

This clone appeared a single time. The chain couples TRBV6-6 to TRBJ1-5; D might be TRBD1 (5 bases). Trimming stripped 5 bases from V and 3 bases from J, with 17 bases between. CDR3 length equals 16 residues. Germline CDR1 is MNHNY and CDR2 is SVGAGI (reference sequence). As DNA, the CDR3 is TGTGCCAGCAGTACGACATGGGGGGACCCCAATCAGCCCCAGCATTTT. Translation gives CASSTTWGDPNQPQHF.